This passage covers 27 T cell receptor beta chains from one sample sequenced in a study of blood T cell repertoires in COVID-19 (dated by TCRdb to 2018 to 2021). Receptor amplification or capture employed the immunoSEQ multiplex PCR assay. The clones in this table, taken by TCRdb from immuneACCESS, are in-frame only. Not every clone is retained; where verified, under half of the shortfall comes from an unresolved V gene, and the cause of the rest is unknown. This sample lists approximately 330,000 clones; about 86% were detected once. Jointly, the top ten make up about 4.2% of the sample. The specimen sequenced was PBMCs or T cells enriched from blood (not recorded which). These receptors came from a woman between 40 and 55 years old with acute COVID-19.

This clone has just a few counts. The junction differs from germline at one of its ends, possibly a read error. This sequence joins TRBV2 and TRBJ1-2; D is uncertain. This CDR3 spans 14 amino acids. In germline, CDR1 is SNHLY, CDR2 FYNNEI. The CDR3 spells CASSEAKFVAPIPF. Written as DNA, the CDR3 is TGTGCCAGCAGTGAAGCGAAGTTCGTGGCACCAATCCCCTTC. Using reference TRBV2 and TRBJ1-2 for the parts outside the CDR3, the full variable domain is EPEVTQTPSHQVTQMGQEVILRCVPISNHLYFYWYRQILGQKVEFLVSFYNNEISEKSEIFDDQFSVERPDGSNFTLKIRSTKLEDSAMYFCASSEAKFVAPIPFGSGTRLTVV.

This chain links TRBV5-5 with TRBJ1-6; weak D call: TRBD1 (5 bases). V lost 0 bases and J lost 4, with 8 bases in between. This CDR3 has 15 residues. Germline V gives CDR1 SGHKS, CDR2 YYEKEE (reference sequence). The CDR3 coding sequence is TGTGCCAGCAGCTTGGAGGCAGGGTATAATTCACCCCTCCACTTT. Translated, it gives CASSLEAGYNSPLHF.

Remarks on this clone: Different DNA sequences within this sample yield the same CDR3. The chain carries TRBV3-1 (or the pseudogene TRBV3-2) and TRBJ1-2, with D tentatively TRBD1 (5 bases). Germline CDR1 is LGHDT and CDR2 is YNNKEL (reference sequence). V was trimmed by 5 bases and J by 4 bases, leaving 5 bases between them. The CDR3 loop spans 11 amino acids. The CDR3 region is CASSRGYGYTF. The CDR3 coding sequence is TGTGCCAGCAGCAGGGGCTATGGCTACACCTTC.

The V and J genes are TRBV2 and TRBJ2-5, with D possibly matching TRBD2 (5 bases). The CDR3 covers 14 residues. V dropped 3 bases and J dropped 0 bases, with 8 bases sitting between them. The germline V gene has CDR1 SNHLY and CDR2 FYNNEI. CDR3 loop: CASSDQRYQETQYF. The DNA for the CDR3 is TGTGCCAGCAGTGATCAGCGGTACCAAGAGACCCAGTACTTC.

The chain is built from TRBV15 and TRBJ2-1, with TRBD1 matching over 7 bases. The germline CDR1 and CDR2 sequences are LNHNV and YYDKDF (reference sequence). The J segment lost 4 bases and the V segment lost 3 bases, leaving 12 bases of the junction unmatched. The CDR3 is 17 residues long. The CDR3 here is CATSRGRGGAGYNEQFF. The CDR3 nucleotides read TGTGCCACCAGCAGGGGCAGAGGGGGCGCAGGGTACAATGAGCAGTTCTTC.

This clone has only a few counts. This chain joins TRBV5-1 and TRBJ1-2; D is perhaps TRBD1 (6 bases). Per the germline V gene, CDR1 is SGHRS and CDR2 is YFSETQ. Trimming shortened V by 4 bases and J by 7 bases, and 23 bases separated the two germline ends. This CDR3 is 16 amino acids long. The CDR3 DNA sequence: TGCGCCAGCAGCCCTCGCGAAAGGGGGTTTAACGGTGGCTACACCTTC. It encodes CASSPRERGFNGGYTF.

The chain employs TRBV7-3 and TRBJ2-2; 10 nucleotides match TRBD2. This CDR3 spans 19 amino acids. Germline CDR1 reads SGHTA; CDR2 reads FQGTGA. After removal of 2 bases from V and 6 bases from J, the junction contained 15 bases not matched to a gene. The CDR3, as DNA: TGTGCCAGCAGCTTATACCCGAAGAATAGCGGGGGGTTACCCGGGGAGCTGTTTTTT. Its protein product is CASSLYPKNSGGLPGELFF.

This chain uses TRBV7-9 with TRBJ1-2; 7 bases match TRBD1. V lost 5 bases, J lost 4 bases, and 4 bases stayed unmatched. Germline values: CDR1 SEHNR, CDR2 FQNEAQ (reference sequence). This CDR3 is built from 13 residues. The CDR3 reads CASSPRDSYGYTF. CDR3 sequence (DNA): TGTGCCAGCAGCCCCCGGGACAGCTATGGCTACACCTTC. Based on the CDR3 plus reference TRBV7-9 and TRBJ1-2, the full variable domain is DTGVSQNPRHKITKRGQNVTFRCDPISEHNRLYWYRQTLGQGPEFLTYFQNEAQLEKSRLLSDRFSAERPKGSFSTLEIQRTEQGDSAMYLCASSPRDSYGYTFGSGTRLTVV.

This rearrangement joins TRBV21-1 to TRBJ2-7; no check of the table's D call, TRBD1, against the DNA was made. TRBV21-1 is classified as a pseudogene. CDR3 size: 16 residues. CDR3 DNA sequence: TGTGCCAGCAGCACGCCGAGCGAGACAGGGATTTACGAGCAGTACTTC. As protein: CASSTPSETGIYEQYF.

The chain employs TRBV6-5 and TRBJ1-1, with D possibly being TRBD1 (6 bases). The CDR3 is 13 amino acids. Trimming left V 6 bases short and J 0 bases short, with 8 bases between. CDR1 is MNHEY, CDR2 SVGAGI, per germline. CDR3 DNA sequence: TGTGCCAGCAGGTGGACAGTGAACACTGAAGCTTTCTTT. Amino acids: CASRWTVNTEAFF.

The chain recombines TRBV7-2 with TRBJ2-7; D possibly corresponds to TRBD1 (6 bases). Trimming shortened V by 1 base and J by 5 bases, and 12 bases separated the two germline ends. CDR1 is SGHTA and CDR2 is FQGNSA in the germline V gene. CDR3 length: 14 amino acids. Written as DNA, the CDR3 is TGTGCCAGCAGCTTAGAAACAGGGACCCACGAGCAGTACTTC. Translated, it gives CASSLETGTHEQYF.

CDR3 loop: CASSPRVYGYTF. In DNA, the CDR3 is TGTGCCAGCAGTCCCAGGGTCTATGGCTACACCTTC. The V and J genes are TRBV28 and TRBJ1-2; tentatively, D is TRBD1 (5 bases). There are 12 residues in the CDR3. Germline V lookup: CDR1 MDHEN, CDR2 SYDVKM. Trimming pared 5 bases from V and 4 bases from J, leaving 8 bases between.

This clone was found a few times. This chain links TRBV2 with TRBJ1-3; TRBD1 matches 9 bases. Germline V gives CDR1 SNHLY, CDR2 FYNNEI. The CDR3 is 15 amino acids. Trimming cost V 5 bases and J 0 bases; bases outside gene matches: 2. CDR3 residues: CASSRGQGSGNTIYF. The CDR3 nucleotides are TGTGCCAGCAGTCGGGGACAGGGCTCTGGAAACACCATATATTTT.

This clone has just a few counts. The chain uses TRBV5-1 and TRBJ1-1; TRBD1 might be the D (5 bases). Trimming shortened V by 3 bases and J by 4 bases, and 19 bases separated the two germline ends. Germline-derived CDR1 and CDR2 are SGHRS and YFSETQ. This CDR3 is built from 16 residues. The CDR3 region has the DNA TGCGCCAGCAGCTCAGGGTTGGGGTATGTGACCACTGAAGCTTTCTTT. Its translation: CASSSGLGYVTTEAFF.

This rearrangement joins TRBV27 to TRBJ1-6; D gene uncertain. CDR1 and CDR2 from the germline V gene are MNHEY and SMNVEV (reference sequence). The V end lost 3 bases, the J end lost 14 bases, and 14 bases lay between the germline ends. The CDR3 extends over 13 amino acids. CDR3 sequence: CASSFLHTATLHF. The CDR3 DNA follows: TGTGCCAGCAGTTTCCTCCACACAGCTACCCTCCACTTT.

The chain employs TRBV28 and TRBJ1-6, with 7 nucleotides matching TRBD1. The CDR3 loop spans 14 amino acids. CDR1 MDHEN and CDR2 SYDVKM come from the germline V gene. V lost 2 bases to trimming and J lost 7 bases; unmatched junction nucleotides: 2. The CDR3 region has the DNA TGTGCCAGCAGTTTACAACAGGGGAATTCACCCCTCCACTTT. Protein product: CASSLQQGNSPLHF.

CDR3 nucleotides: TGCGCCAGCAGCCGACTAGTCTATGACGGGGAGCTGTTTTTT. It is translated as CASSRLVYDGELFF. The chain carries TRBV4-1 and TRBJ2-2, with D perhaps TRBD2 (6 bases). This CDR3 comprises 14 residues. Germline V gene lookup returns CDR1 MGHRA and CDR2 YSYEKL. The V gene lost 4 bases and the J gene lost 7 bases, with 13 bases spanning the gap.

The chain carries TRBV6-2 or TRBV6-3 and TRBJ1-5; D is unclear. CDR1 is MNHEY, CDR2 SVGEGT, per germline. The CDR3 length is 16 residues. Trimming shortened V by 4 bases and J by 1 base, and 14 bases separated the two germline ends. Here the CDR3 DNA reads TGTGCCAGCAGTTTCGGGCCGGGAAGGAGCAATCAGCCCCAGCATTTT. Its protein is CASSFGPGRSNQPQHF.

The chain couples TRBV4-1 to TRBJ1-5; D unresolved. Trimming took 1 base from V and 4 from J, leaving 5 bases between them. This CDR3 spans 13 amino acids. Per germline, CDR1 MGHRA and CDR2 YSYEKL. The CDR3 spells CASSQVSNQPQHF. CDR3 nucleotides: TGCGCCAGCAGCCAAGTGAGTAATCAGCCCCAGCATTTT.

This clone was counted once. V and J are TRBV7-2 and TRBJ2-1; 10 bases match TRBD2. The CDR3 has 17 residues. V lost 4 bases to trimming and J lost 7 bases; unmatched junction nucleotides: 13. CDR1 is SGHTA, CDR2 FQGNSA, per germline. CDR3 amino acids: CASSSRQLAGLGNEQFF. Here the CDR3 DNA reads TGTGCCAGCAGCTCCAGACAACTAGCGGGACTTGGGAATGAGCAGTTCTTC.

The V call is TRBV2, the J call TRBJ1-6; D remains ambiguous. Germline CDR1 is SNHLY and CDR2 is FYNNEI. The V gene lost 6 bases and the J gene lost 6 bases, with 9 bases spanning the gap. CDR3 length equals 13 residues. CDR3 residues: CASSKEINSPLHF. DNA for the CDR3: TGTGCCAGCAGCAAGGAGATTAATTCACCCCTCCACTTT.

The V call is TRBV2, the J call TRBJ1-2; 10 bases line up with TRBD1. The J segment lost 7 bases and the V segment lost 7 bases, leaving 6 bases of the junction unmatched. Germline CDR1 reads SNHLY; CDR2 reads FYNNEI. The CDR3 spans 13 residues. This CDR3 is CASKTGTGVGYTF. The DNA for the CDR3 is TGTGCCAGCAAAACCGGGACAGGGGTTGGCTACACCTTC.

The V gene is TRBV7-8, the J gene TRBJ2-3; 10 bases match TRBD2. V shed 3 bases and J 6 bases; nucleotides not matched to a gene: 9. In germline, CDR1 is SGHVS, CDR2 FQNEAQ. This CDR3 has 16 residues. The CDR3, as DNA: TGTGCCAGCAGCTTGGGGCTAGCGGGGGTCTGGGATACGCAGTATTTT. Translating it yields CASSLGLAGVWDTQYF.

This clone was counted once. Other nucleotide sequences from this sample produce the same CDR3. The CDR3 DNA is TGTGCCAGCAGTTACTCGGGGACAGGCTCCTACGAGCAGTACTTC. It specifies CASSYSGTGSYEQYF. This chain connects TRBV6-5 to TRBJ2-7; TRBD1 aligns across 8 bases. The V gene's germline CDR1 is MNHEY and CDR2 SVGAGI. V gave up 0 bases and J gave up 0 bases; unmatched junction bases: 1. This CDR3 has 15 amino acids.

CDR3 sequence (DNA): TGTGCCAGCTCACACTTGGAGCAGGGGTCCTTTTTCTCTGGAAACACCATATATTTT. It translates to CASSHLEQGSFFSGNTIYF. The rearrangement uses TRBV18 and TRBJ1-3, with a possible D match to TRBD1 (6 bases). Trimming took 4 bases from V and 0 from J, leaving 22 bases between them. CDR3 length: 19 residues. Germline assignment: CDR1 KGHSH and CDR2 LQKENI.

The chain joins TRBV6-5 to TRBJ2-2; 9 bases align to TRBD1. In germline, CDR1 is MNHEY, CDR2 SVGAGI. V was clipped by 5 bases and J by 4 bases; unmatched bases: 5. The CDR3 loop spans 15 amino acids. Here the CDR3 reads CASSPRTGATGELFF. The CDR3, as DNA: TGTGCCAGCAGTCCTCGGACAGGGGCCACCGGGGAGCTGTTTTTT.

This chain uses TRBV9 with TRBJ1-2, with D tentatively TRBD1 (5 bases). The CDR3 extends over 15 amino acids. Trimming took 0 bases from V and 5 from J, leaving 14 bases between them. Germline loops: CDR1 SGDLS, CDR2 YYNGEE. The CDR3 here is CASSVELTGRYGYTF. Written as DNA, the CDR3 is TGTGCCAGCAGCGTAGAGCTCACAGGTCGGTATGGCTACACCTTC.